These T cell receptor beta chains were read from a single sample in a study of cytomegalovirus exposure and HLA in healthy donors. The repertoire was sequenced with immunoSEQ multiplex PCR; TCRdb's copy has only in-frame clones and lacks some. The profile shows hundreds of thousands of clones, approximately 84% of them singletons. The material sequenced was PBMCs. The source of these receptors is a woman between 40 and 55 years old in good health and CMV-seronegative. Both conserved end residues are part of each CDR3. The D gene is left open where the match is weak. Size values are once, few and many counts, or a class for expanded clones, and some rows have none.

TRBV27	-	-	TRBJ2-7	TGTGCCAGCAGTTTGCTGGGACACCTGTACGAGCAGTACTTC	CASSLLGHLYEQYF
TRBV7-9	TRBD1	-	TRBJ2-7	TGTGCCAGCAGCGTGACAGGGGCTCTGAACGAGCAGTACTTC	CASSVTGALNEQYF
TRBV6-5	-	-	TRBJ2-3	TGTGCCAGCAGGGGTAGCTCGGATACGCAGTATTTT	CASRGSSDTQYF
TRBV27	-	-	TRBJ1-5	TGTGCCAGCAGTCTTGGTTATGGGGCGGGATATAGCAATCAGCCCCAGCATTTT	CASSLGYGAGYSNQPQHF
TRBV6-6	-	-	TRBJ2-3	TGTGCCAGCAGTTACTCCGCGGGGATCCCCGCAGATACGCAGTATTTT	CASSYSAGIPADTQYF
TRBV7-3	-	-	TRBJ1-1	TGTGCCAGCAGCGTAGACAGTAACACTGAAGCTTTCTTT	CASSVDSNTEAFF
TRBV19	-	-	TRBJ2-5	TGTGCCAGTAAGAGTCTGGACAGAATTCAAGAGACCCAGTACTTC	CASKSLDRIQETQYF
TRBV6-1	-	-	TRBJ1-2	TGTGCCAGCAGTGAGGCCGGGACAACGACTTACACCTTC	CASSEAGTTTYTF
TRBV15	-	-	TRBJ2-6	TGTGCCACCAGCGGTCAGACAGGTCTTTCCTCTGGGGCCAACGTCCTGACTTTC	CATSGQTGLSSGANVLTF
TRBV29-1	-	-	TRBJ1-1	TGCAGCGTTGTCGTGAACACTGAAGCTTTCTTT	CSVVVNTEAFF
TRBV27	-	-	TRBJ1-2	TGTGCCAGCAGTTTATCGGGTGAGGGCCGTTTTTTCTCCAACTATGGCTACACCTTC	CASSLSGEGRFFSNYGYTF
TRBV28	TRBD1	few	TRBJ1-4	TGTGCCAGCAGTTTAGGACAGGCCGTAAATGAAAAACTGTTTTTT	CASSLGQAVNEKLFF
TRBV5-1	TRBD2	once	TRBJ2-7	TGCGCCAGCAGCTTTTCGGGGGGGCGATCCGAGCAGTACTTC	CASSFSGGRSEQYF
TRBV5-6	-	-	TRBJ1-2	TGTGCCAGCAGCTTGGGTGCCGCCTGGACAGCCTCAATTAACTATGGCTACACCTTC	CASSLGAAWTASINYGYTF
TRBV28	-	-	TRBJ1-2	TGTGCCAGCAGTTTAGTGGCCAACTATGGCTACACCTTC	CASSLVANYGYTF
TRBV9	-	-	TRBJ2-7	TGTGCCAGCAGCGTAGGAGATTCCCATTACGAGCAGTACTTC	CASSVGDSHYEQYF
TRBV5-4	-	-	TRBJ1-4	TGTGCCAGCAGCAGCTCGGGGGAGGCTAATGAAAAACTGTTTTTT	CASSSSGEANEKLFF
TRBV28	-	-	TRBJ2-7	TGTGCCAGCACCTCAGGGGTGACCGAGCAGTACTTC	CASTSGVTEQYF
TRBV5-6	TRBD2	-	TRBJ2-7	TGTGCCAGCAGCTCACTAGCGGGGGCCTACGAGCAGTACTTC	CASSSLAGAYEQYF
TRBV4-1	-	few	TRBJ1-2	TGCGCCAGCAGCCAAGCCGGGACTTTTCCTTATGGCTACACCTTC	CASSQAGTFPYGYTF
TRBV5-6	-	-	TRBJ1-5	TGTGCCAGCAGCTTGTCCGACAGGTCCCCCAATCAGCCCCAGCATTTT	CASSLSDRSPNQPQHF
TRBV19	TRBD2	-	TRBJ2-3	TGTGCCAGTAGTATAAGGCTAGCGGGCTGGGGCGATACGCAGTATTTT	CASSIRLAGWGDTQYF
TRBV6-6	-	few	TRBJ1-1	TGTGCCAGCAGCCCGCGACAGACTGAAGCTTTCTTT	CASSPRQTEAFF
TRBV6-4	TRBD2	-	TRBJ2-2	TGTGCCAGCAGTGACCCTTTAGCGGGGGAGCCGAACACCGGGGAGCTGTTTTTT	CASSDPLAGEPNTGELFF
TRBV25-1	-	once	TRBJ2-2	TGTGCCAGCAGTGAATGGCCGGGACAGAACACCGGGGAGCTGTTTTTT	CASSEWPGQNTGELFF
TRBV7-3	-	-	TRBJ2-2	TGTGCCAGCAGCCCGGGTACTTGGGGGCAGGACACCGGGGAGCTGTTTTTT	CASSPGTWGQDTGELFF
TRBV7-2	-	-	TRBJ1-1	TGTGCCAGCAGCTTAGAACAGATCATGAACACTGAAGCTTTCTTT	CASSLEQIMNTEAFF
TRBV9	TRBD2	-	TRBJ2-1	TGTGCCAGCAGCCCAGACCAGCGGGGAGGGAATGAGCAGTTCTTC	CASSPDQRGGNEQFF
TRBV5-6	-	few	TRBJ1-2	TGTGCCAGCAGCGACTACAGATATGGCTACACCTTC	CASSDYRYGYTF
TRBV18	-	once	TRBJ1-2	TGTGCCAGCTCACAACAGGGAGAAGGCGGCTACACCTTC	CASSQQGEGGYTF
TRBV2	-	-	TRBJ2-7	TGTGCCAGCAGTCAGGACGGACTATACGAGCAGTACTTC	CASSQDGLYEQYF
TRBV5-4	TRBD2	-	TRBJ2-7	TGTGCCAGCAGCCAGGTTAGCGGGCCTTCCTACGAGCAGTACTTC	CASSQVSGPSYEQYF
TRBV19	TRBD1	-	TRBJ1-5	TGTGCCAGTAGTAAGGGGACAGGGAAAAATCAGCCCCAGCATTTT	CASSKGTGKNQPQHF
TRBV6-5	-	-	TRBJ1-5	TGTGCCAGCAGTGAGCAGGGGCCGATTGGACCCCAGCATTTT	CASSEQGPIGPQHF
TRBV7-2	-	-	TRBJ1-2	TGTGCCAGCGGAGCTAACTATGGCTACACCTTC	CASGANYGYTF
TRBV19	TRBD1	-	TRBJ1-2	TGTGCCAGTAGTATGGGACAGGCGTATGGCTACACCTTC	CASSMGQAYGYTF
TRBV4-1	-	-	TRBJ1-4	TGCGCCAGCAGCCGCGGGGGAACTAATGAAAAACTGTTTTTT	CASSRGGTNEKLFF
TRBV7-9	-	-	TRBJ2-1	TGTGCCAGCAGCTTTTCTTTCCGGGGGAATGAGCAGTTCTTC	CASSFSFRGNEQFF
TRBV4-3	TRBD1	-	TRBJ1-2	TGCGCCAGCAGCCGAGCGGGACAGGGGGCGCTTGGCTACACCTTC	CASSRAGQGALGYTF
TRBV14	-	-	TRBJ1-4	TGTGCCAGCAGCCCGAGACTGACTAATGAAAAACTGTTTTTT	CASSPRLTNEKLFF
TRBV27	TRBD2	-	TRBJ2-3	TGTGCCAGCAGTTCCCGCTGGAGACTAGCGGGGGAATACACATCTAGCACAGATACGCAGTATTTT	CASSSRWRLAGEYTSSTDTQYF
TRBV20-1	-	-	TRBJ1-1	TGCAGTGCTATTAACACTAATGAAGCTTTCTTT	CSAINTNEAFF
TRBV30	-	-	TRBJ2-7	TGTGCCTGGAGTCTGGGGCAATCCTCCTACGAGCAGTACTTC	CAWSLGQSSYEQYF
TRBV6-5	-	-	TRBJ2-3	TGTGCCAGCAGTAACTCCGGACTCCCGCCGGGTACGCAGTATTTT	CASSNSGLPPGTQYF
TRBV27	-	-	TRBJ1-1	TGTGCCAGCAGTTTAGGGGGGTTAACTGAAGCTTTCTTT	CASSLGGLTEAFF
TRBV30	-	-	TRBJ2-7	TGTGCCTGGGGTAGGGGTGGGACCTACGAGCAGTACTTC	CAWGRGGTYEQYF
TRBV10-3	-	-	TRBJ2-1	TGTGCCATCAGTGAGTCGGCGGGCAATGAGCAGTTCTTC	CAISESAGNEQFF
TRBV7-6	-	-	TRBJ1-2	TGTGCCAGCAGCTTAGATCAGGGCGCCGCTGGCTACACCTTC	CASSLDQGAAGYTF
TRBV28	TRBD2	-	TRBJ2-5	TGTGCCAGCAGTGGGACTAGCGGGGATCAAGAGACCCAGTACTTC	CASSGTSGDQETQYF
TRBV5-4	-	-	TRBJ1-1	TGTGCCAGCAAACCCTGGGGCCCTAACACTGAAGCTTTCTTT	CASKPWGPNTEAFF
TRBV9	-	-	TRBJ2-1	TGTGCCAGCAGCGTAAGGGGGGAGGGGGGGCGCGGGCAGTTCTTC	CASSVRGEGGRGQFF
TRBV9	-	-	TRBJ2-7	TGTGCCAGCAGCGTAGATGGGGGGTTTAACTACGAGCAGTACTTC	CASSVDGGFNYEQYF
TRBV5-8	TRBD1	-	TRBJ1-2	TGTGCCAGCAGCGGGGGGACAGGGGGATATGGCTACACCTTC	CASSGGTGGYGYTF
TRBV6-6	TRBD1	-	TRBJ1-6	TGTGCCAGCAACAGGGGGAAGGCCCCTGGGGTCCACTTT	CASNRGKAPGVHF
TRBV6-5	TRBD2	-	TRBJ2-7	TGTGCAGTCAAGGGACTAGTGTCCTCCGAGCAGTACTTC	CAVKGLVSSEQYF
TRBV7-8	TRBD1	-	TRBJ1-2	TGTGCCAGCAGCTACGAACCGGGACAGGGGAACTATGGCTACACCTTC	CASSYEPGQGNYGYTF
TRBV29-1	TRBD1	few	TRBJ1-2	TGCAGCGTTACCCCCCGGACAGGTGGGCATGGCTACACCTTC	CSVTPRTGGHGYTF
TRBV18	-	-	TRBJ1-4	TGTGCCAGCTCGCAGCGCACAGGGATACTGTTTTTT	CASSQRTGILFF
TRBV7-2	TRBD2	-	TRBJ2-2	TGTGCCAGCAGCTGGGGACTCACCGGGAGGGACGGCGGGGAGCTGTTTTTT	CASSWGLTGRDGGELFF
TRBV2	-	once	TRBJ2-1	TGTGCCAGCAGTGAAGGGACTTATTACAATGAGCAGTTCTTC	CASSEGTYYNEQFF